This TCR beta chain was observed in a study of cytomegalovirus exposure and HLA in healthy donors (dated by TCRdb to 2015 to 2018). For the study in its entirety: An earlier analysis of roughly 610 of the donors reported roughly 300 Gb of sequence data and 117 million unique TCR beta sequences obtained from about 170 million T cells. The number of donors typed differed by locus, with about 629-640 for A, B, C, DRB1 and DQB1, around 520 for DQA1, approximately 580 for DPA1, and 472 for DPB1. In a later analysis, previously published TCR beta repertoires from more than 500 donors were re-analyzed and high-resolution HLA genotyping was added so that TCR occurrence patterns could be studied. The study profiled the T cell repertoires of hundreds of subjects by immunosequencing and related them to cytomegalovirus serostatus. Of the 300 to 400 genotyped donors, 65% to 90% fell in the genetic ancestry cluster associated with self-reported Caucasian donors. In an earlier analysis of more than 550 of the donors, high-throughput TCR beta sequencing was used to judge whether each TCR beta V gene segment behaved as functional or pseudogenic. The study was designed to test whether signatures of past pathogen exposure could be identified by cataloging public T cell receptors. In the later analysis, no new phenotypic data were used to find candidate immune exposures; instead, reliance was placed on TCR beta sequences and their occurrence across donors. Donor age, sex, ethnicity and CMV serostatus were compiled alongside the repertoire data. An early release covering 550 to 700 HLA-typed donors comprised about 310 gigabases of sequencing data and tens of millions of unique TCR sequences. To predict cytomegalovirus infection status, the study brought together high-throughput TCR immunosequencing, statistical association of individual TCRs with disease status, and machine learning. HLA typing covered class I and class II loci at four-digit resolution. On average, 235,054 unique TCR beta nucleotide sequences were sequenced per donor among more than 350 genotyped donors of the cohort, with 15% to 20% of those sequences being non-productive. Along with the roughly 670-subject first cohort, a separate validation cohort of around 110 different subjects was used. Every repertoire in the discovery cohort had been generated on one and the same sequencing platform. Genome-wide SNP genotypes for about 65% of the roughly 700 donors were used in a later genetic analysis, which treated that subset as a discovery cohort. Four to six DR-DQ haplotypes were handled as single units for association and clustering because linkage in the cohort was strong.

The cohort consisted of hundreds of healthy bone marrow donors. At the time of sampling, every cohort member was nominally healthy, though immune exposures that went unrecorded were likely present. The donor tested CMV seronegative and was one of the 352 seronegative cohort members. A peripheral blood sample was collected from each donor, and TCR beta sequencing was performed on peripheral blood mononuclear cells. The Qiagen DNeasy Blood Extraction Kit was used to extract genomic DNA from the blood cell samples. Library prep was done by the immunoSEQ multiplex PCR assay. A mixture of 60 forward primers for TCR Vbeta segments and 13 reverse primers for TCR Jbeta segments was used in the multiplex PCR. The CDR3 region of rearranged TCR beta genes was amplified from genomic DNA with a multiplex PCR assay. The amplified TCR beta libraries were sequenced on the Illumina HiSeq System as 87-base-pair reads. The authors processed their data as follows. A later analysis tallied about 77 million unique TCR beta chains across the 666 repertoires, and approximately 11 million of those chains were shared by two or more donors. Raw reads were error-corrected and collapsed into unique sequences with a nearest-neighbor algorithm that merged closely related sequences to remove PCR and sequencing errors. To assign V, D and J gene segments, CDR3 sequences were aligned to IMGT reference sequences. For a sequence to be retained, a match of at least six nucleotides to both a V gene segment and a J gene segment was required. Rearrangements were called productive when the CDR3 lacked stop codons and stayed in frame with V and J; all others were non-productive. CDR3 was defined by IMGT convention, running from the second conserved V-encoded cysteine to the conserved J-encoded phenylalanine. The earlier analysis of about 530 of the donors excluded any sequence lacking an unambiguous match to a single V gene segment. In an earlier analysis of approximately 610 of the donors, V segments were called functional above 56.7% productive rearrangements and were called segregating when the between-donor standard deviation exceeded 5%. A statistical classification framework was built to diagnose cytomegalovirus status from the catalog of TCR beta chain sequences. A later analysis assigned V and J genes by comparing TCR nucleotide sequences with IMGT/GENE-DB human TR gene sequences. A later analysis assigned CDR3 sequences and most-parsimonious VDJ recombination scenarios with the TCRdist pipeline. A later analysis defined each TCR beta chain by its CDR3 amino acid sequence plus V-gene family, and excluded reads lacking a unique V-gene family. A later analysis removed 592 highly shared, low-generation-probability nucleotide sequences to deal with suspected cross-contamination and a sequencing artifact. For each public chain, a later analysis derived a clonal expansion index from normalized ranks of inferred template counts within each repertoire. In a later analysis, generation probabilities were computed using a VDJ recombination model fitted to out-of-frame rearrangements, and the results were checked against IGoR. A later analysis scored TCR-TCR, TCR-HLA and TCR-CMV co-occurrence with hypergeometric tests, applying a repertoire-size bias correction to TCR pairs. In a later analysis, false discovery rates were estimated by permuting HLA or CMV assignments 20 times. A later analysis grouped co-occurring TCRs with DBSCAN, adding TCRdist sequence similarity when clustering within HLA-allele-positive subsets. Repertoires with fewer than 30,000 or more than 120,000 public chains, plus five repertoires with anomalous nucleotide sharing, were excluded from co-occurrence clustering. TCRdb provides this immuneACCESS table in a form limited to in-frame rearrangements. Some clones are lacking; in checked studies, under half of them reflect an unresolved V gene, and why the rest are absent is not known. The DNA was the basis for D and trimming; V, J and clone size are from that table. The sample table shows around 140,000 clones, and 60% to 80% are seen once. The ten largest clones take up around 3.6% of the sample.

Here V drops 7 bases and J drops 6 bases, and the junction holds 7 bases not matched to any gene. Based on the germline V gene, the CDR1 and CDR2 sequences are MGHDK and SYGVNS. From cysteine to phenylalanine, the CDR3 is 16 amino acids long. The read is trimmed to its CDR3 DNA, 48 bases read in frame from base 1. This clone is identified as medium-sized (0.01 to 0.1%). The clone's antigen remains unknown. Base qualities are not recorded, but no much larger clone differs from it by a single base. On the study overall, not on this receptor specifically: Several of the top co-occurrence clusters appeared to be linked to parvovirus B19, influenza, CMV and Epstein-Barr virus, according to a later analysis. For the cohort, immune exposure information was limited to CMV serostatus. The authors suggested that the approach could potentially be extended to other disease states and immunological phenotypes. In an earlier analysis of 500 to 650 of the donors, most TCR beta V segments appeared in productive rearrangements about 87% or about 30% of the time, broadly matching IMGT annotations. Correlated functional status among segregating V segments might reflect linkage disequilibrium, but an unknown experimental factor could not be ruled out. Compared with the 666-donor mean, donors in an Asian-associated ancestry cluster had fewer N-insertions in productive TCRs, according to a later genetic analysis. According to a later analysis, TCR association rates differed among HLA loci, with DRB1 alleles showing the most associated TCRs and HLA-C alleles showing the fewest. While some public TCRs were present in many individuals, most TCR sequences turned up only very rarely across donors. Because counts were too low, about 15 rarely observed V segments, including chromosome 9 orphons, were left out of the earlier analysis of 500 to 750 of the donors. Some IMGT-functional V segments, including TRBV6-2 and TRBV6-3, could not be distinguished by the 87-base-pair reads and were therefore excluded. Cytomegalovirus status was reported to be diagnosed by the classifier with high specificity and sensitivity in both the original and validation cohorts. In a later analysis, most CMV-associated TCR beta chains were found to appear HLA-restricted, with HLA associations seemingly driven largely by CMV exposure. A cluster of highly shared sequence variants was judged likely to represent a technical artifact of the sequencing pipeline. The study listed 164 TCR beta chains as associated with cytomegalovirus. A later genetic analysis associated a missense DCLRE1C variant with V-gene and J-gene trimming of TCR beta chains, and an independent cohort replicated the association. A later analysis associated some 17,000 TCR beta sequences with specific HLA alleles at a false discovery rate of 0.05. Assigning TCR associations to individual alleles was difficult when HLA alleles, especially DR and DQ, strongly co-occurred. In a later analysis, HLA-associated TCR beta chains showed more clonal expansion and lower generation probabilities than non-associated chains that were equally common. In this cohort, only TCR beta chains were sequenced, and detectable features were limited by the absence of alpha or paired-chain data. Because some donors lacked HLA typing at each locus, the association tests relied only on the typed subset. In vitro tests confirmed that a few of the cytomegalovirus-associated TCR beta chains recognize cytomegalovirus antigens. Roughly uniform sequencing depth across donors was assumed in presence/absence analyses, although this assumption may not hold. A further reported finding was that TCR beta sequences accurately predicted the HLA-A and HLA-B alleles for most subjects in the first cohort.

The chain is made from TRBV25-1 and TRBJ2-2, with 14 bases in between that match TRBD2. Sequencing was performed on PBMCs. The TCR originated in a male donor in good health and CMV-seronegative. The CDR3 is CASTGLAGESPGELFF. The DNA reads as follows: TGTGCCAGCACGGGACTAGCGGGAGAAAGCCCCGGGGAGCTGTTTTTT.